This T cell receptor beta chain was sequenced for a study of identical twins. This clonotype was picked up a small number of times. Its cognate antigen is unknown. Study outcomes and limitations: Fewer insertions characterized abundant cord blood beta clonotypes, whereas memory repertoires showed none. The study drew conclusions from cross-sectional statistical analysis, not from following the same donors.

With template switching, a universal primer site was added, and the cDNA carried unique molecular identifiers. TCRdb recomputed calls from the 5' RACE reads with MiXCR, one row per CDR3 protein. The sample lists more than 600,000 distinct CDR3 sequences; 15% to 20% were seen once. V shed 2 bases and J shed 7 bases, with 12 bases lying between them. The CDR3 runs 13 residues. Germline CDR1 reads SGDLS; CDR2 reads YYNGEE. These records were also assigned to another study, of T cells expressing NK-cell markers. That paper notes: Repertoires of TCR beta were obtained from T cells sorted as CD3+CD56+NKG2C+, CD3+CD56+NKG2C- and CD3+CD56-NKG2C+.

This chain connects TRBV9 to TRBJ1-1, with D possibly matching TRBD1 (5 bases). The receptor comes from a woman in her late teens or twenties in good health. The source material was PBMCs. CDR3 residues: CASSVGGGSEAFF. Here the CDR3 DNA reads TGTGCCAGCAGCGTGGGTGGGGGTAGTGAAGCTTTCTTT.